These T cell receptor beta chains were read from a single sample in a study of cytomegalovirus exposure and HLA in healthy donors. The assay was immunoSEQ multiplex PCR, and TCRdb's table has in-frame clones only and misses some. The table records 190,000 or so clones, 82% of them present only once. Material for sequencing was PBMCs. The source of these receptors is a boy younger than 10 in good health and CMV-seronegative. Both conserved end residues are part of each CDR3. A D gene is named only where the DNA matches it firmly. Only part of the rows carry a size: once, few, many, or a class if the clone is expanded.

>once|14|TRBV12-5|.|TRBJ2-5
CASGSGQPQETQYF
TGTGCTAGTGGTTCTGGACAGCCCCAAGAGACCCAGTACTTC
>.|15|TRBV15|.|TRBJ2-1
CATSRDPTGDHEQFF
TGTGCCACCAGCAGAGACCCGACAGGAGACCATGAGCAGTTCTTC
>.|13|TRBV2|.|TRBJ2-2
CASLDLNTGELFF
TGTGCCAGCTTAGATTTAAACACCGGGGAGCTGTTTTTT
>.|16|TRBV19|.|TRBJ2-3
CASSIGLSVGTDTQYF
TGTGCCAGTAGTATAGGTTTGAGTGTTGGCACAGATACGCAGTATTTT
>.|18|TRBV5-1|TRBD1|TRBJ1-1
CASSWPSGQGYSNTEAFF
TGCGCCAGCAGCTGGCCGTCGGGACAGGGCTATTCGAACACTGAAGCTTTCTTT
>.|15|TRBV28|TRBD1|TRBJ2-4
CASSLRGSSKNIQYF
TGTGCCAGCAGCCTCAGGGGGTCGTCCAAAAACATTCAGTACTTC
>once|17|TRBV4-2|.|TRBJ2-3
CASSQDLQGLSTDTQYF
TGTGCCAGCAGCCAAGACCTGCAGGGGCTAAGCACAGATACGCAGTATTTT
>few|14|TRBV11-2|.|TRBJ2-7
CASRLPGSTYEQYF
TGTGCCAGCAGACTGCCGGGATCGACCTACGAGCAGTACTTC
>.|13|TRBV11-1|.|TRBJ2-5
CASSSPNLETQYF
TGTGCCAGCAGCTCCCCGAACTTGGAGACCCAGTACTTC
>.|16|TRBV28|.|TRBJ1-1
CASSLPTTGMNTEAFF
TGTGCCAGCAGTTTGCCCACTACAGGGATGAACACTGAAGCTTTCTTT
>.|13|TRBV27|.|TRBJ2-3
CASSFRATDTQYF
TGTGCCAGCAGTTTTAGAGCCACAGATACGCAGTATTTT
>.|15|TRBV4-1|.|TRBJ1-2
CASSHPGVANYGYTF
TGCGCCAGCAGCCACCCCGGGGTCGCTAACTATGGCTACACCTTC
>.|15|TRBV13|.|TRBJ2-6
CASSLLGPGANVLTF
TGTGCCAGCAGCTTACTCGGTCCTGGGGCCAACGTCCTGACTTTC
>.|17|TRBV19|TRBD1|TRBJ1-3
CASGDRTLRWSGNTIYF
TGTGCCAGTGGGGACAGAACTCTGAGGTGGTCTGGAAACACCATATATTTT
>.|16|TRBV7-7|.|TRBJ2-3
CASSLGLSTGTDTQYF
TGTGCTAGCAGCTTAGGGTTGAGCACGGGCACAGATACGCAGTATTTT
>few|16|TRBV5-6|TRBD2|TRBJ2-7
CASSLGFSGRTYEQYF
TGTGCCAGCAGCTTGGGATTTAGCGGGAGGACCTACGAGCAGTACTTC
>.|16|TRBV5-4|TRBD2|TRBJ2-5
CASSGEAGGLWETQYF
TGTGCCAGCAGCGGGGAGGCGGGGGGGCTTTGGGAGACCCAGTACTTC
>.|12|TRBV6-6|.|TRBJ2-3
CASSPGRDTQYF
TGTGCCAGCAGTCCAGGGCGAGATACGCAGTATTTT
>.|18|TRBV7-3|.|TRBJ1-5
CASSPKTRTPRGNQPQHF
TGTGCCAGCAGCCCAAAAACTCGGACTCCCCGCGGCAATCAGCCCCAGCATTTT
>few|15|TRBV7-2|TRBD1|TRBJ1-2
CASSLDYGTGNGYTF
TGTGCCAGCAGCTTAGACTACGGGACAGGGAATGGCTACACCTTC
>few|22|TRBV19|TRBD1|TRBJ2-4
CASSRSLTFRDRGLRDKNIQYF
TGTGCCAGTAGTAGGAGCCTCACATTCCGGGACAGGGGGCTTCGGGACAAAAACATTCAGTACTTC
>.|13|TRBV7-2|.|TRBJ2-7
CASSQASSYEQYF
TGTGCCAGCAGCCAGGCGAGCTCCTACGAGCAGTACTTC
>few|16|TRBV15|.|TRBJ1-2
CATSPRRNSDVSGYTF
TGTGCCACCAGCCCTAGGAGGAACAGTGACGTTTCTGGCTACACCTTC
>.|12|TRBV7-2|.|TRBJ2-7
CASRLPVHEQYF
TGTGCCAGCAGGTTACCGGTTCACGAGCAGTACTTC
>.|16|TRBV7-9|TRBD1|TRBJ2-7
CASSLGLGQPNYEQYF
TGTGCCAGCAGCCTCGGTCTGGGACAGCCGAACTACGAGCAGTACTTC
>.|16|TRBV7-9|TRBD1|TRBJ2-1
CASSPRQGDSYNEQFF
TGTGCCAGCAGCCCCAGACAGGGGGACTCCTACAATGAGCAGTTCTTC
>.|12|TRBV5-6|.|TRBJ2-5
CASSLPQETQYF
TGTGCCAGCAGCTTGCCTCAAGAGACCCAGTACTTC
>.|14|TRBV18|.|TRBJ2-5
CASSPGADKETQYF
TGTGCCAGCTCACCAGGCGCGGATAAAGAGACCCAGTACTTC
>.|17|TRBV7-8|TRBD1|TRBJ1-1
CASSKDRGLTSNTEAFF
TGTGCCAGCAGCAAAGACAGGGGGCTAACCTCGAACACTGAAGCTTTCTTT
>few|15|TRBV11-2|.|TRBJ1-4
CASSFNGATNEKLFF
TGTGCCAGCAGCTTTAACGGTGCAACTAATGAAAAACTGTTTTTT
>.|15|TRBV7-2|TRBD1|TRBJ2-4
CASSLEGTGGNIQYF
TGTGCCAGCAGCTTAGAGGGGACAGGGGGTAACATTCAGTACTTC
>.|15|TRBV9|.|TRBJ2-1
CASSVVTGINNEQFF
TGTGCCAGCAGCGTAGTAACAGGGATCAACAATGAGCAGTTCTTC
>few|14|TRBV5-1|TRBD1|TRBJ2-3
CASSSQGTPDTQYF
TGCGCCAGCAGCTCACAGGGGACCCCAGATACGCAGTATTTT
>.|16|TRBV5-4|TRBD2|TRBJ2-1
CASSLVSGGSYNEQFF
TGTGCCAGCAGCTTGGTCAGCGGGGGGTCCTACAATGAGCAGTTCTTC
>.|13|TRBV5-6|.|TRBJ2-1
CASSLGQKYEQFF
TGTGCCAGCAGCTTGGGACAGAAATATGAGCAGTTCTTC
>few|13|TRBV7-2|TRBD1|TRBJ1-2
CASSPGQGFGYTF
TGTGCCAGCAGCCCGGGACAGGGGTTTGGCTACACCTTC
>.|14|TRBV19|.|TRBJ2-7
CASSILGRSYEQYF
TGTGCCAGTAGTATCCTGGGCAGAAGCTACGAGCAGTACTTC
>.|18|TRBV28|.|TRBJ1-6
CASTTIPGKGSYNSPLHF
TGTGCCAGCACCACGATACCGGGAAAAGGCTCCTATAATTCACCCCTCCACTTT